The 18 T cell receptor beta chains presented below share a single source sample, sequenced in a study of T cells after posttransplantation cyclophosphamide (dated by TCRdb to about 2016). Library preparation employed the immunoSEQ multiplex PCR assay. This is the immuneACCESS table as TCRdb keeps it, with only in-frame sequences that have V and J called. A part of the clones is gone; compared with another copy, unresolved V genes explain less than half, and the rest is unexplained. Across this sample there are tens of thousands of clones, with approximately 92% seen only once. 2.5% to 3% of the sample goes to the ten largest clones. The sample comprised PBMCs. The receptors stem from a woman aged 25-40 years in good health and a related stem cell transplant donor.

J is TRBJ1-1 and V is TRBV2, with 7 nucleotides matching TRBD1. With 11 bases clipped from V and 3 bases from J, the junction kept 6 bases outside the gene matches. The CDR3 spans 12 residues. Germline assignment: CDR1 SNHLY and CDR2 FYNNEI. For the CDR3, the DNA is TGTGCCGCCTCAGGGGGTCACACTGAAGCTTTCTTT. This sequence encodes CAASGGHTEAFF.

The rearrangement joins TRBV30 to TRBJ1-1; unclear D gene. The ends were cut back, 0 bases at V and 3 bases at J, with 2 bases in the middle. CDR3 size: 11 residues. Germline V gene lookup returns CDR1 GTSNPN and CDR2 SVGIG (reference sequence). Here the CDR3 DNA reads TGTGCCTGGAGTGTCTACACTGAAGCTTTCTTT. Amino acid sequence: CAWSVYTEAFF. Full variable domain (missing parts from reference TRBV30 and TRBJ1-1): SQTIHQWPATLVQPVGSPLSLECTVEGTSNPNLYWYRQAAGRGLQLLFYSVGIGQISSEVPQNLSASRPQDRQFILSSKKLLLSDSGFYLCAWSVYTEAFFGQGTRLTVV.

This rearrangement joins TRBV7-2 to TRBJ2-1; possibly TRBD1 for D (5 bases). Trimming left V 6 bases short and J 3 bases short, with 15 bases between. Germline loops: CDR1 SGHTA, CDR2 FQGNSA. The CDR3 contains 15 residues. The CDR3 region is CASSKGAGHYNEQFF. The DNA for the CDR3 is TGTGCCAGCAGTAAAGGGGCAGGGCACTACAATGAGCAGTTCTTC.

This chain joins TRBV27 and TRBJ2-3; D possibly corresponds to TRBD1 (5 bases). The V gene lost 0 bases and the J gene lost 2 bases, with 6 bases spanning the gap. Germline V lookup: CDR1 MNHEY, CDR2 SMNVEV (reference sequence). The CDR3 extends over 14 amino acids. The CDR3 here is CASSLSDNTDTQYF. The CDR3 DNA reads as TGTGCCAGCAGTTTATCGGACAACACAGATACGCAGTATTTT.

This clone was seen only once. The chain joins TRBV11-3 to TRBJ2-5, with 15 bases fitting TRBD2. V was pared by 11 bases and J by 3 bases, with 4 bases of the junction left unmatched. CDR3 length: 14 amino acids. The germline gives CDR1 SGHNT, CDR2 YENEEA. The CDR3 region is CAPGTSGGKETQYF. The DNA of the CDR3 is TGTGCCCCCGGGACTAGCGGGGGGAAAGAGACCCAGTACTTC.

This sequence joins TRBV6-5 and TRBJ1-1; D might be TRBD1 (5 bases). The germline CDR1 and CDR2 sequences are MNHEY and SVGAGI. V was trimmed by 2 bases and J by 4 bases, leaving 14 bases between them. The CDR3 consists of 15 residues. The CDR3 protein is CASSYVGGSVTEAFF. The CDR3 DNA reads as TGTGCCAGCAGTTACGTCGGGGGTTCGGTCACTGAAGCTTTCTTT.

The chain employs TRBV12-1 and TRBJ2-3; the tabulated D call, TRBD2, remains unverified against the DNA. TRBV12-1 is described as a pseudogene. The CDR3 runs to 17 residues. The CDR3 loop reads CASSRLILAPSTDTQYF. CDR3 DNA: TGTGCCAGCAGCCGCCTTATACTAGCGCCAAGCACAGATACGCAGTATTTT.

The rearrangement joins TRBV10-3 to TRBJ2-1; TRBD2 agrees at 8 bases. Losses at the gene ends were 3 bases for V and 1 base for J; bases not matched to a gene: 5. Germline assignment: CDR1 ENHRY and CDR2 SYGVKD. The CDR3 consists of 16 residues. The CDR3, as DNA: TGTGCCATCAGTGACCGGGGGGGTGCGTCCTACAATGAGCAGTTCTTC. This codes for CAISDRGGASYNEQFF.

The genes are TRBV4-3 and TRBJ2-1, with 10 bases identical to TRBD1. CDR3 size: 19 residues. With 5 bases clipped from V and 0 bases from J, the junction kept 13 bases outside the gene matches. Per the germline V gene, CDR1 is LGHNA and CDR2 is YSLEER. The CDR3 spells CASSLRTGGLSGSYNEQFF. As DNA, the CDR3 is TGCGCCAGCAGCTTACGGACAGGGGGTTTATCCGGCTCCTACAATGAGCAGTTCTTC.

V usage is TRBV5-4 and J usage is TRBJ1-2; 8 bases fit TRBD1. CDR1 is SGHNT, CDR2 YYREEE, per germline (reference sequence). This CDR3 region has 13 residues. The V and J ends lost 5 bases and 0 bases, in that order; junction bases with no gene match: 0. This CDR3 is CASRQGANYGYTF. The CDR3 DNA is TGTGCCAGCAGACAGGGGGCTAACTATGGCTACACCTTC.

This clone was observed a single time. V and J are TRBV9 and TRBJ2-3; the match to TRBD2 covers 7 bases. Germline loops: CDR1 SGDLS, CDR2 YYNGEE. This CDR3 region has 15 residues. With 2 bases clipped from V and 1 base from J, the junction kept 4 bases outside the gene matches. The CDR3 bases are TGTGCCAGCAGCGTGGGGAGGGCGGGCACAGATACGCAGTATTTT. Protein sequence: CASSVGRAGTDTQYF.

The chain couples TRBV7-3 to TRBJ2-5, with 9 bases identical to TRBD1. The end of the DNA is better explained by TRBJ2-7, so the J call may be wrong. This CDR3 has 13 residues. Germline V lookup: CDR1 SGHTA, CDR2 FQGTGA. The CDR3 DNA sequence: TGTGCCAGCAGCTCAACAGGGGGCAACGAGCAGTACTTC. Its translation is CASSSTGGNEQYF.

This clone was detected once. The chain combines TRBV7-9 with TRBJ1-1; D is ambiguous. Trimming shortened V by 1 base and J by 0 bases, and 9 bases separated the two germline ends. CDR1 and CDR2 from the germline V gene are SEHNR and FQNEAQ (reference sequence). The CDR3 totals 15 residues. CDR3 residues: CASSLESYLNTEAFF. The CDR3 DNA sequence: TGTGCCAGCAGCTTAGAATCGTATCTGAACACTGAAGCTTTCTTT.

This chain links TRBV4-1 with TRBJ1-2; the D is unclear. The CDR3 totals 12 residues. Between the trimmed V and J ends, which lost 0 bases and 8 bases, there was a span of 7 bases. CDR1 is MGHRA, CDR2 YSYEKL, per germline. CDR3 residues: CASSQESYGYTF. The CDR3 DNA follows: TGCGCCAGCAGCCAAGAATCATACGGCTACACCTTC.

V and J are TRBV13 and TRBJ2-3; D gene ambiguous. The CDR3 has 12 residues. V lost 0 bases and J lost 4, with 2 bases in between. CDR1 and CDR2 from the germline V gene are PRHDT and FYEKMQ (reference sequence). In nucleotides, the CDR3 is TGTGCCAGCAGCTTAGGATCAGATACGCAGTATTTT. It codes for CASSLGSDTQYF.

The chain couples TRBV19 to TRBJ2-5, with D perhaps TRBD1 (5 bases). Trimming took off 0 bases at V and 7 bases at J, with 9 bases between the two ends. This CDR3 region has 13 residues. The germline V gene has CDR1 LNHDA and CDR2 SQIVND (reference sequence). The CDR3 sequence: CASSIDRVGTQYF. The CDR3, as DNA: TGTGCCAGTAGTATAGACAGGGTGGGGACCCAGTACTTC.

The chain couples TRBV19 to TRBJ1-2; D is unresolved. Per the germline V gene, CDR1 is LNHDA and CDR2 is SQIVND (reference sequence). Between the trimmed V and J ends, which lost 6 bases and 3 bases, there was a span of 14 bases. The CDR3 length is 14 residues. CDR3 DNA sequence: TGTGCCAGTAGCTACAACGGGTTTGACTATGGCTACACCTTC. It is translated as CASSYNGFDYGYTF.

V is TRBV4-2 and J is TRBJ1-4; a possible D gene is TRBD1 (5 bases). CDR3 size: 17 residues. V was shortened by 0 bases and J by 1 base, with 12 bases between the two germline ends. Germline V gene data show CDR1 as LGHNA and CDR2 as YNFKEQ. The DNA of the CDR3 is TGTGCCAGCAGCCAAGATCAAAGGACACTAACTAATGAAAAACTGTTTTTT. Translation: CASSQDQRTLTNEKLFF.